The entry below describes one T cell receptor beta chain. The data were produced by immunoSEQ multiplex PCR, yet TCRdb's version contains in-frame clones alone and is incomplete. The sample lists about 490,000 clones, over 70% occurring once. This CDR3 is 14 amino acids long. The germline gives CDR1 MNHEY, CDR2 SVGAGI. The germline V and J ends were trimmed by 6 bases and 2 bases, with 13 bases remaining between them. These data originate in a study of shared clonotypes between healthy human individuals. The sequence was collected from a woman aged 40 to 49 in good health. Some clones in this sample may be carry-over from other donors' samples. The chain uses TRBV6-5 and TRBJ2-5; D is ambiguous. Sequencing was performed on PBMCs. The CDR3 nucleotides read TGTGCCAGCAGCCGGACCTTCTCTCAAGAGACCCAGTACTTC. As protein: CASSRTFSQETQYF.